Shown below are 17 T cell receptor beta chains from a single sample sequenced in a study of a mutant IDH1 vaccine in newly diagnosed glioma. Antigens for these TCRs are unknown. As for time point: week 11, during vaccination. Every vaccine dose comprised 300 ug of mutant IDH1 20-mer peptide plus topical imiquimod. Some clones are missing from TCRdb's copy, which holds only in-frame ones; the method was immunoSEQ multiplex PCR. The sample lists tens of thousands of clones, 84% seen once, with roughly 2% in the top ten. The sample here was PBMCs, taken from a glioma patient whose treatment included an IDH1 peptide vaccine. The receptors were sampled from a middle-aged man with glioma.

This sequence joins TRBV15 and TRBJ2-7; a possible D gene is TRBD1 (5 bases). The CDR3 covers 14 residues. Per germline, CDR1 LNHNV and CDR2 YYDKDF (reference sequence). V was pared by 0 bases and J by 7 bases, with 13 bases between. CDR3 nucleotide sequence: TGTGCCACCAGCAGAGAACTGGGGCTGGGGGAGCAGTACTTC. It codes for CATSRELGLGEQYF.

The rearrangement uses TRBV5-1 and TRBJ1-5; the D is unclear. This CDR3 region has 12 residues. CDR1 is SGHRS, CDR2 YFSETQ, per germline. Between the trimmed V and J ends, which lost 9 bases and 5 bases, there was a span of 12 bases. CDR3 in DNA: TGCGCCAACGCATCCACGGATCAGCCCCAGCATTTT. Its protein product is CANASTDQPQHF.

CDR3 nucleotides: TGTGCCAGCAGTGAATACGGCAAGTACGAGCAGTACTTC. This codes for CASSEYGKYEQYF. The V gene is TRBV6-1, the J gene TRBJ2-7; D is unresolved. V lost 2 bases to trimming and J lost 4 bases, with 9 bases between them. CDR3 length: 13 amino acids. Germline V gene lookup returns CDR1 MNHNS and CDR2 SASEGT.

The genes are TRBV16 and TRBJ1-1, with TRBD1 matching over 10 bases. This CDR3 comprises 15 residues. V shed 4 bases, J shed 3 bases, and the junction held 5 bases outside the gene matches. Germline loops: CDR1 KGHSY, CDR2 FQNENV. The DNA of the CDR3 is TGTGCCAGCAGCCCGGACAGGGGGAGGGACACTGAAGCTTTCTTT. Encoded protein: CASSPDRGRDTEAFF.

This clone was seen a single time. The rearrangement uses TRBV18 and TRBJ2-5, with unresolved D. This CDR3 region has 16 residues. Trimming took 0 bases from V and 3 from J, leaving 14 bases between them. Germline V gene lookup returns CDR1 KGHSH and CDR2 LQKENI. CDR3 amino acids: CASSPPRVRAEETQYF. The CDR3 region has the DNA TGTGCCAGCTCACCACCCCGTGTTCGGGCCGAAGAGACCCAGTACTTC.

The chain couples TRBV19 to TRBJ2-7, with unresolved D. CDR3 size: 14 residues. Trimming left V 7 bases short and J 2 bases short, with 15 bases between. The germline CDR1 and CDR2 sequences are LNHDA and SQIVND (reference sequence). CDR3: CASTPSGRPYEQYF. CDR3 nucleotide sequence: TGTGCCAGTACCCCCTCCGGCAGACCCTACGAGCAGTACTTC.

The J gene is TRBJ2-7, the V gene TRBV25-1, with 7 nucleotides matching TRBD2. CDR1 and CDR2 from the germline V gene are MGHDK and SYGVNS. Trimming at V came to 5 bases and at J to 6 bases, leaving 7 bases not matched to a gene. The CDR3 length is 13 residues. This CDR3 reads CASSLAGEGEQYF. CDR3 in DNA: TGTGCCAGCAGTCTGGCGGGAGAAGGCGAGCAGTACTTC.

The rearrangement uses TRBV5-6 and TRBJ2-5; 8 bases are shared with TRBD2. J lost 4 bases, V lost 5 bases, and 7 bases had no gene match. Germline V lookup: CDR1 SGHDT, CDR2 YYEEEE. This CDR3 comprises 14 residues. The CDR3 reads CASRPGGSGETQYF. As DNA, the CDR3 is TGTGCCAGCAGACCGGGAGGGTCGGGAGAGACCCAGTACTTC.

The chain combines TRBV14 with TRBJ2-1; tentatively, D is TRBD2 (5 bases). The CDR3 extends over 12 amino acids. Germline values: CDR1 SGHDN, CDR2 FVKESK. Trimming stripped 11 bases from V and 6 bases from J, with 14 bases between. CDR3 region: CAALGVGNEQFF. The CDR3 nucleotides read TGTGCCGCCCTGGGAGTAGGCAATGAGCAGTTCTTC.

This sequence joins TRBV2 and TRBJ2-7; 9 bases fit TRBD2. Germline V gene sequence: CDR1 SNHLY, CDR2 FYNNEI. The CDR3 has 13 residues. The trim removed 6 bases at V and 7 bases at J, leaving 7 bases unmatched. Here the CDR3 reads CASRPGTSIEQYF. For the CDR3, the DNA is TGTGCCAGCAGGCCCGGGACTAGCATTGAGCAGTACTTC.

The rearrangement links TRBV19 to TRBJ2-7; possible D gene TRBD1, 7 bases. The CDR3 covers 16 residues. Trimming shortened V by 3 bases and J by 1 base, and 16 bases separated the two germline ends. Germline CDR1 LNHDA, CDR2 SQIVND (reference sequence). The CDR3 protein is CASSIQWQGGSYEQYF. CDR3 DNA: TGTGCCAGTAGTATCCAGTGGCAGGGGGGATCCTACGAGCAGTACTTC.

The chain uses TRBV9 and TRBJ1-2; D remains ambiguous. The germline CDR1 and CDR2 sequences are SGDLS and YYNGEE. Trimming cost V 0 bases and J 5 bases, with 14 bases left between them. CDR3 length equals 15 residues. The CDR3 DNA reads as TGTGCCAGCAGCGTAGCGTCCGACAAGTTTTATGGCTACACCTTC. Residues: CASSVASDKFYGYTF.

This clone appeared once. CDR3 DNA: TGCGCCAGCAGCCAAGATAGATGGGAGCGGGGTAGCACAGATACGCAGTATTTT. It codes for CASSQDRWERGSTDTQYF. The chain joins TRBV4-1 to TRBJ2-3; 7 nucleotides match TRBD2. This CDR3 has 18 residues. Losses at the gene ends were 0 bases for V and 0 bases for J; bases not matched to a gene: 9. CDR1 is MGHRA and CDR2 is YSYEKL in the germline V gene.

The chain is built from TRBV10-2 and TRBJ2-5; weak D call: TRBD2 (5 bases). From germline, CDR1 is WSHSY and CDR2 SAAADI. Trimming left V 7 bases short and J 9 bases short, with 21 bases between. This CDR3 is built from 14 residues. The CDR3 protein is CASMAEDVDTAQYF. In nucleotides, the CDR3 is TGCGCCAGCATGGCGGAGGACGTCGATACGGCCCAGTACTTC.

This clone was observed a handful of times. The chain employs TRBV7-8 and TRBJ1-5, with 11 bases lining up with TRBD1. Germline loops: CDR1 SGHVS, CDR2 FQNEAQ. This CDR3 is built from 17 residues. V trimming: 5 bases; J trimming: 7 bases; junction bases outside the gene matches: 13. The CDR3 DNA sequence: TGTGCCAGCAGCCGAAACGCCGGGACAGGGGGTAACCAGCCCCAGCATTTT. It codes for CASSRNAGTGGNQPQHF.

J is TRBJ2-7 and V is TRBV7-9, with 9 bases that match TRBD2. The CDR3 spans 14 residues. Germline CDR1 and CDR2: SEHNR and FQNEAQ (reference sequence). With V trimmed by 0 bases and J by 3 bases, 0 bases remained unmatched. CDR3 sequence (DNA): TGTGCCAGCAGCTTAGCTAGCGGGAGCTACGAGCAGTACTTC. Protein product: CASSLASGSYEQYF. The entire variable domain, with the rest obtained from reference TRBV7-9 and TRBJ2-7, is as follows: DTGVSQNPRHKITKRGQNVTFRCDPISEHNRLYWYRQTLGQGPEFLTYFQNEAQLEKSRLLSDRFSAERPKGSFSTLEIQRTEQGDSAMYLCASSLASGSYEQYFGPGTRLTVT.

The chain is built from TRBV21-1 and TRBJ2-7. TRBV21-1 is deemed a pseudogene. There are 18 residues in the CDR3. The CDR3 sequence is CASSNWVFGIGLSYEQYF. In DNA, the CDR3 is TGTGCCAGCAGCAATTGGGTGTTTGGGATCGGCCTGTCCTACGAGCAGTACTTC.